A single sample is the source of the 3 T cell receptor beta chains below, sequenced in a study of cytomegalovirus exposure and HLA in healthy donors. Vbeta (60) and Jbeta (13) primers were used in the PCR. TCRdb keeps only in-frame clones here, not all; method: immunoSEQ multiplex PCR. The data show roughly 160,000 clones, 80% seen once. The sample consisted of PBMCs. Source of these receptors: a man under 40 in good health and CMV-seronegative.

This clone has a single count. This sequence joins TRBV5-1 and TRBJ2-5; 15 bases match TRBD2. V gave up 4 bases and J gave up 5 bases; unmatched junction bases: 15. The CDR3 totals 19 residues. Germline lookup yields CDR1 SGHRS and CDR2 YFSETQ. This chain's CDR3 is CASSTGLAGGAIRGETQYF. CDR3 nucleotide sequence: TGCGCCAGCAGCACCGGACTAGCGGGGGGGGCGATTAGGGGGGAGACCCAGTACTTC.

The chain has TRBV19 and TRBJ1-2, with 7 bases that match TRBD1. This CDR3 has 14 amino acids. V lost 6 bases, J lost 3 bases, and 7 bases stayed unmatched. Germline V gene data show CDR1 as LNHDA and CDR2 as SQIVND (reference sequence). CDR3 loop: CASSPRGGDYGYTF. Here the CDR3 DNA reads TGTGCCAGTAGCCCCCGAGGGGGCGACTATGGCTACACCTTC.

V is TRBV6-5 and J is TRBJ1-2; D unclear. V lost 2 bases, J lost 8 bases, and 12 bases lay in between. The V gene's germline CDR1 is MNHEY and CDR2 SVGAGI. This CDR3 has 13 residues. CDR3 residues: CASSYQPVNGYTF. The DNA for the CDR3 is TGTGCCAGCAGTTACCAACCGGTGAACGGCTACACCTTC.